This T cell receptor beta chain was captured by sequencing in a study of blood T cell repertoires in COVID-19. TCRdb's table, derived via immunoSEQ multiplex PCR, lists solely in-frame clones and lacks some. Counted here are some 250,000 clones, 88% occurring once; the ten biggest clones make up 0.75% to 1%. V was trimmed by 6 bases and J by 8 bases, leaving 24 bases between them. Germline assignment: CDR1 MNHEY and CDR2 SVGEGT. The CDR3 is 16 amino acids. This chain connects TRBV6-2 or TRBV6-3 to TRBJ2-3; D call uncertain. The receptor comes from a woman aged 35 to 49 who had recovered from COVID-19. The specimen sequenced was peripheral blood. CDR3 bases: TGTGCCAGCAGCCCCCGCATAAGACAAACCACGACTACGCAGTATTTT. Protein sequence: CASSPRIRQTTTTQYF.